The TCR beta chain under discussion was sequenced for a study of blood T cell repertoires in COVID-19. Looking at the study overall: Samples taken during acute and convalescent COVID-19 were collected in the United States, Italy and Spain. The analysed material was cDNA or gDNA that came from T cells, B-cell-depleted T cells, or PBMCs.

Authors' methods: Amplification from reference gene primers served as the basis for estimated nucleated cell counts. TCRdb's copy holds only in-frame clones and misses some; the assay was immunoSEQ multiplex PCR. D and trimming come from the DNA, and the V and J calls and clone size come from that table. Among more than 200,000 clones listed, 70% to 90% were seen once. Germline CDR1 and CDR2: KGHDR and SFDVKD. There are 13 residues in the CDR3. Trimming at V came to 5 bases and at J to 5 bases, leaving 1 base not matched to a gene. Input material: peripheral blood. The chain links TRBV24-1 to TRBJ2-2, with 7 bases identical to TRBD2. The origin of this receptor is a woman in her 70s with active or convalescent COVID-19. The CDR3 sequence is CATSGEGTGELFF. The DNA for the CDR3 is TGTGCCACCAGTGGGGAGGGTACCGGGGAGCTGTTTTTT.